This passage covers 28 T cell receptor beta chains from one sample sequenced in a study of cytomegalovirus exposure and HLA in healthy donors. Researchers ran the PCR with 60 Vbeta and 13 Jbeta primers. Assay: immunoSEQ multiplex PCR; the TCRdb copy retains only in-frame clones and omits some. The repertoire includes some 120,000 clones, less than 85% of them detected once, and under 3.5% sits in the top ten. Sequenced sample: PBMCs. The source is a male donor in good health and CMV-seronegative.

The V gene is TRBV6-6, the J gene TRBJ2-7; D ambiguous. Trimming took off 1 base at V and 6 bases at J, with 13 bases between the two ends. The CDR3 has 14 residues. The germline V gene has CDR1 MNHNY and CDR2 SVGAGI (reference sequence). CDR3: CASSYYGGDGEQYF. The CDR3 DNA reads TGTGCCAGCAGTTACTATGGCGGTGATGGCGAGCAGTACTTC.

The rearrangement joins TRBV5-1 to TRBJ2-5; possibly TRBD2 for D (9 bases). V was trimmed by 0 bases and J by 4 bases, leaving 28 bases between them. CDR3 size: 20 residues. Germline CDR1 reads SGHRS; CDR2 reads YFSETQ. CDR3 residues: CASSLVPGGAGGGEGETQYF. The CDR3 DNA follows: TGCGCCAGCAGCTTGGTACCAGGGGGCGCTGGCGGGGGGGAAGGAGAGACCCAGTACTTC.

The CDR3 DNA reads TGTGCCAGCAGTTTTACAGGGGCGGGCTATGGCTACACCTTC. This sequence encodes CASSFTGAGYGYTF. The chain is built from TRBV27 and TRBJ1-2; 7 positions match TRBD1. This CDR3 has 14 amino acids. The ends lost 3 bases at V and 4 bases at J; junction bases unmatched: 5. Germline-derived CDR1 and CDR2 are MNHEY and SMNVEV (reference sequence).

The rearrangement links TRBV13 to TRBJ2-1, with 14 bases that match TRBD2. The length of the CDR3 is 18 residues. The junction had 1 base not matched to a gene; V was cut back by 0 bases and J by 0 bases. Looked up from germline, CDR1 is PRHDT and CDR2 is FYEKMQ (reference sequence). The CDR3 DNA is TGTGCCAGCAGCTTAGGGGGACTAGCGGGGGTCTCCTACAATGAGCAGTTCTTC. This encodes CASSLGGLAGVSYNEQFF.

For the CDR3, the DNA is TGTGCCAGCAGTTACGACGTTACAGGGAAGGGCAATCAGCCCCAGCATTTT. Protein product: CASSYDVTGKGNQPQHF. The V gene is TRBV6-7, the J gene TRBJ1-5; tentative D call: TRBD1 (6 bases). TRBV6-7 is an ORF; its function is uncertain. The CDR3 length is 17 residues. Trimming took 2 bases from V and 2 from J, leaving 16 bases between them.

The rearrangement links TRBV4-2 to TRBJ1-5; D perhaps matches TRBD1 (6 bases). Per germline, CDR1 LGHNA and CDR2 YNFKEQ. Trimming took 0 bases from V and 3 from J, leaving 12 bases between them. The CDR3 extends over 16 amino acids. This CDR3 is CASSQEAGALNQPQHF. The CDR3 coding sequence is TGTGCCAGCAGCCAAGAAGCAGGGGCTCTCAATCAGCCCCAGCATTTT.

This chain connects TRBV11-3 to TRBJ2-1; 8 bases agree with TRBD1. J gave up 3 bases and V 4 bases, and 5 bases lay outside the gene matches. This CDR3 comprises 15 residues. Germline V gene data show CDR1 as SGHNT and CDR2 as YENEEA. The CDR3: CASSSGTGVYNEQFF. CDR3 bases: TGTGCCAGCAGCTCCGGGACAGGTGTCTACAATGAGCAGTTCTTC.

V is TRBV5-1 and J is TRBJ1-4; D uncertain. This CDR3 region has 15 residues. Trimming stripped 0 bases from V and 5 bases from J, with 11 bases between. Germline V CDR1 and CDR2: SGHRS, YFSETQ. CDR3 bases: TGCGCCAGCAGCTTGGAGACGGGAGGGAATGAAAAACTGTTTTTT. Translation gives CASSLETGGNEKLFF. Drawing the rest from reference TRBV5-1 and TRBJ1-4, the complete variable domain is KAGVTQTPRYLIKTRGQQVTLSCSPISGHRSVSWYQQTPGQGLQFLFEYFSETQRNKGNFPGRFSGRQFSNSRSEMNVSTLELGDSALYLCASSLETGGNEKLFFGSGTQLSVL.

This clone was detected once. The CDR3 loop reads CASSFSGTGCYTF. Here the CDR3 DNA reads TGTGCCAGCAGTTTCAGCGGGACAGGGTGCTACACCTTC. The V call is TRBV27, the J call TRBJ1-2; 9 bases agree with TRBD1. Germline V CDR1 and CDR2: MNHEY, SMNVEV (reference sequence). V dropped 3 bases and J dropped 9; count of bases not matched to a gene: 5. The CDR3 covers 13 residues.

The chain combines TRBV30 with TRBJ1-5; D is ambiguous. The CDR3 totals 13 residues. V dropped 3 bases and J dropped 4 bases, with 10 bases sitting between them. Germline-derived CDR1 and CDR2 are GTSNPN and SVGIG (reference sequence). As DNA, the CDR3 is TGTGCCTGGAGAGAGGGATGGAATCAGCCCCAGCATTTT. This translates into CAWREGWNQPQHF.

This chain connects TRBV2 to TRBJ1-2; D gene uncertain. V shed 8 bases and J shed 7 bases, with 11 bases lying between them. This CDR3 is 11 amino acids long. CDR1 and CDR2 from the germline V gene are SNHLY and FYNNEI. The chain's CDR3 is CASPGVGGYTF. DNA for the CDR3: TGTGCCAGCCCCGGGGTGGGTGGCTACACCTTC.

The J gene is TRBJ2-5, the V gene TRBV11-2; D not resolved. V lost 5 bases and J 1 base, leaving 5 bases between the germline ends. The CDR3 spans 12 residues. Germline V CDR1 and CDR2: SGHAT, FQNNGV. CDR3 nucleotide sequence: TGTGCCAGCAGCATAATCCAAGAGACCCAGTACTTC. Translating gives CASSIIQETQYF.

Turning to this clone: At one boundary the junction diverges from the germline segment, which might be a read error. The chain employs TRBV6-6 and TRBJ2-7; D might be TRBD2 (5 bases). The CDR3 has 11 amino acids. CDR1 is MNHNY, CDR2 SVGAGI, per germline (reference sequence). CDR3 DNA: TGTGCCAGCAGTTACGGCGGACTCCCCGCCTTC. It specifies CASSYGGLPAF.

The rearrangement uses TRBV28 and TRBJ1-6, with D possibly being TRBD1 (6 bases). This CDR3 has 14 amino acids. The V gene's germline CDR1 is MDHEN and CDR2 SYDVKM. Trimming pared 2 bases from V and 5 bases from J, leaving 7 bases between. DNA of the CDR3: TGTGCCAGCAGTTTAACAGGGAATAATTCACCCCTCCACTTT. Protein sequence: CASSLTGNNSPLHF.

The genes are TRBV28 and TRBJ1-2; D is undetermined. V shed 1 base and J shed 2 bases, with 14 bases lying between them. Germline V CDR1 and CDR2: MDHEN, SYDVKM. The CDR3 length is 16 residues. CDR3 residues: CASSLFRTEANYGYTF. The CDR3 DNA is TGTGCCAGCAGTTTATTTAGGACGGAGGCCAACTATGGCTACACCTTC.

This clone qualifies as medium-sized (0.01 to 0.1%). The chain uses TRBV12-5 and TRBJ2-7; 8 bases align to TRBD1. CDR3 size: 12 residues. In germline, CDR1 is LGHNT, CDR2 FRNRAP. The J segment lost 7 bases and the V segment lost 6 bases, leaving 5 bases of the junction unmatched. The CDR3 DNA reads as TGTGCTAGTGGCACAGGGGGGAGAGAGCAGTACTTC. Residues: CASGTGGREQYF.

The chain recombines TRBV6-5 with TRBJ1-1; D remains unclear. Germline-derived CDR1 and CDR2 are MNHEY and SVGAGI. This CDR3 comprises 14 residues. Trimming shortened V by 2 bases and J by 0 bases, and 7 bases separated the two germline ends. The CDR3 sequence is CASSYMNMNTEAFF. The DNA of the CDR3 is TGTGCCAGCAGTTACATGAACATGAACACTGAAGCTTTCTTT.

The chain joins TRBV5-6 to TRBJ1-2; a possible D gene is TRBD1 (5 bases). Between the trimmed V and J ends, which lost 0 bases and 3 bases, there was a span of 15 bases. This CDR3 spans 16 amino acids. Germline V gene lookup returns CDR1 SGHDT and CDR2 YYEEEE. Written as DNA, the CDR3 is TGTGCCAGCAGCTTGGTTCCACGACAGAGTCACTATGGCTACACCTTC. Its protein product is CASSLVPRQSHYGYTF.

The CDR3 DNA reads TGTGCCAGCAGCGTAACTAGCGGGAGGAACAATGAGCAGTTCTTC. This codes for CASSVTSGRNNEQFF. The genes are TRBV9 and TRBJ2-1, with TRBD2 matching over 12 bases. CDR1 and CDR2 (germline): SGDLS, YYNGEE. CDR3 length: 15 amino acids. The ends lost 1 base at V and 5 bases at J; junction bases unmatched: 1.

A single count supports this clone. This chain joins TRBV10-1 and TRBJ2-2; D unclear. Germline values: CDR1 WNHNN, CDR2 SYGVQD (reference sequence). The V gene lost 5 bases and the J gene lost 0 bases, with 4 bases spanning the gap. The CDR3 totals 13 residues. CDR3 region: CASSPANTGELFF. The CDR3 DNA is TGCGCCAGCAGTCCAGCGAACACCGGGGAGCTGTTTTTT.

This chain connects TRBV19 to TRBJ1-5; D is perhaps TRBD1 (6 bases). Germline V gene data show CDR1 as LNHDA and CDR2 as SQIVND (reference sequence). The CDR3 runs to 15 residues. The V gene lost 4 bases and the J gene lost 5 bases, with 15 bases spanning the gap. CDR3 sequence: CASSRVQGTYQPQHF. The CDR3 bases are TGTGCCAGTAGTAGGGTCCAGGGGACCTATCAGCCCCAGCATTTT.

This chain joins TRBV5-1 and TRBJ1-5; D is perhaps TRBD1 (6 bases). CDR1 is SGHRS and CDR2 is YFSETQ in the germline V gene. There are 15 residues in the CDR3. V lost 8 bases to trimming and J lost 4 bases, with 19 bases between them. Here the CDR3 DNA reads TGCGCCAGTCCCCGGGACAACTCTTTTAATCAGCCCCAGCATTTT. Protein product: CASPRDNSFNQPQHF.

This clone was seen a handful of times. The chain is built from TRBV7-6 and TRBJ1-1, with TRBD1 matching 7 bases. The junction had 2 bases not matched to a gene; V was cut back by 4 bases and J by 3 bases. The CDR3 consists of 13 residues. Germline V gene sequence: CDR1 SGHVS, CDR2 FNYEAQ. The CDR3 DNA reads as TGTGCCAGCAGCTCGGGACAGTACACTGAAGCTTTCTTT. Its protein product is CASSSGQYTEAFF.

The V call is TRBV7-9, the J call TRBJ1-1; 7 nucleotides line up with TRBD1. Germline CDR1 SEHNR, CDR2 FQNEAQ (reference sequence). The CDR3 is 14 residues long. Unmatched junction bases numbered 6, after V lost 5 bases and J lost 3 bases. CDR3 in amino acids: CASSGRDSYTEAFF. The CDR3, as DNA: TGTGCCAGCAGCGGCAGGGACAGCTACACTGAAGCTTTCTTT.

The CDR3 spells CASSYLAGVEQYF. In nucleotides, the CDR3 is TGTGCCAGCAGTTATCTAGCGGGAGTTGAGCAGTACTTC. J is TRBJ2-7 and V is TRBV27, with TRBD2 matching over 10 bases. The trim removed 4 bases at V and 7 bases at J, leaving 4 bases unmatched. Germline V lookup: CDR1 MNHEY, CDR2 SMNVEV (reference sequence). The CDR3 has 13 amino acids.

The rearrangement joins TRBV19 to TRBJ1-2, with a tentative D call TRBD1 (6 bases). This CDR3 region has 14 residues. V lost 8 bases and J 3 bases, leaving 16 bases between the germline ends. CDR1 is LNHDA, CDR2 SQIVND, per germline (reference sequence). The CDR3 sequence: CASSSMGQYYGYTF. The CDR3, as DNA: TGTGCCAGTTCGTCGATGGGACAATACTATGGCTACACCTTC.

This clone was observed a few times. The chain carries TRBV2 and TRBJ2-3; the match to TRBD2 covers 13 bases. Trimming took 0 bases from V and 2 from J; bases not matched to a gene: 5. Germline V gene sequence: CDR1 SNHLY, CDR2 FYNNEI. The CDR3 is 18 amino acids. Here the CDR3 DNA reads TGTGCCAGCAGTGAAGCGTCGGGACTAGCGGGGACCACAGATACGCAGTATTTT. Translated, it gives CASSEASGLAGTTDTQYF.

The V and J genes are TRBV5-1 and TRBJ2-7; 9 bases are shared with TRBD1. CDR1 SGHRS and CDR2 YFSETQ come from the germline V gene. This CDR3 region has 14 residues. V shed 5 bases and J 4 bases; nucleotides not matched to a gene: 7. DNA for the CDR3: TGCGCCAGCAGTCGGGACAGGGTATTGTACGAGCAGTACTTC. Translation gives CASSRDRVLYEQYF.